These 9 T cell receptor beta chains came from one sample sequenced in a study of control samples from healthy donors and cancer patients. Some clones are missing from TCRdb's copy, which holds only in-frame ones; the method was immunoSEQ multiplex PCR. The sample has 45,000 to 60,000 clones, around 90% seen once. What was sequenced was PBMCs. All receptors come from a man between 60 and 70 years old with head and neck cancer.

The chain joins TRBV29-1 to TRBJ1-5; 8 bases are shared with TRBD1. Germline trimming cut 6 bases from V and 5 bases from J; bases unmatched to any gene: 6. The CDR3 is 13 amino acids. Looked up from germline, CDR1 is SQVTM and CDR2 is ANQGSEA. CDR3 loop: CSVRQGRDQPQHF. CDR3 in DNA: TGCAGCGTCCGACAGGGGCGGGATCAGCCCCAGCATTTT.

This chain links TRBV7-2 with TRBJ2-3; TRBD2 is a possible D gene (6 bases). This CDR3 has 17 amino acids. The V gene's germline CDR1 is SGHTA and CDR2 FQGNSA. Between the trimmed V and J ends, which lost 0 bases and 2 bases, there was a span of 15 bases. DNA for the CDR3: TGTGCCAGCAGCTTAGCGGGGTCCGGAGGGCCCACAGATACGCAGTATTTT. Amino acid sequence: CASSLAGSGGPTDTQYF.

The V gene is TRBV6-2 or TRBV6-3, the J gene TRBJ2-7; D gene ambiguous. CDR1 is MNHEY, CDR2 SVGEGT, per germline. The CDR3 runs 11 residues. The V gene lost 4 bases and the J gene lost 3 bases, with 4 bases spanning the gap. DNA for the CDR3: TGTGCCAGCAGTTTTCACTACGAGCAGTACTTC. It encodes CASSFHYEQYF.

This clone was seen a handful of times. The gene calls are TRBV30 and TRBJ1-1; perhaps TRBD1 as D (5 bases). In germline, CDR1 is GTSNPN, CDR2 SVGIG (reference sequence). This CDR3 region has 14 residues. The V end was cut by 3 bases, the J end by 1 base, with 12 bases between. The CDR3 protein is CAWSSGLENTEAFF. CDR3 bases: TGTGCCTGGAGCTCAGGGTTGGAGAACACTGAAGCTTTCTTT.

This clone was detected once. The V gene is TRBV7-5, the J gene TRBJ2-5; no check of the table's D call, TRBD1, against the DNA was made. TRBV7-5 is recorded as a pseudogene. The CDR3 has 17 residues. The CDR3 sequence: CARSFRDRDLVQETQYF. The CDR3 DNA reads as TGTGCCAGAAGCTTCCGCGACAGGGATTTGGTACAAGAGACCCAGTACTTC.

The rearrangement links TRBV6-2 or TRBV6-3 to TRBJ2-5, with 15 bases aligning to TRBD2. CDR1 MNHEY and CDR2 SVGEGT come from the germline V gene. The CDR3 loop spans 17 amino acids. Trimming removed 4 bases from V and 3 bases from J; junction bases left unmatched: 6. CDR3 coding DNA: TGTGCCAGCAGTTCCAGGACTAGCGGGAGGGGGGAAGAGACCCAGTACTTC. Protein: CASSSRTSGRGEETQYF.

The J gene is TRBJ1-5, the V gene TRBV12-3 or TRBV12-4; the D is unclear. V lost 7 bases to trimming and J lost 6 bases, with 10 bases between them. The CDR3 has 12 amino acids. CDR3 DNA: TGTGCCAGCAATCTCCAAAGTCAGCCCCAGCATTTT. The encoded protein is CASNLQSQPQHF.

CDR3 nucleotide sequence: TGTGCCAGCAGCGGGGGGACAGAAAACCCCTACGAGCAGTACTTC. The encoded protein is CASSGGTENPYEQYF. This chain uses TRBV5-6 with TRBJ2-7; tentative D call: TRBD1 (7 bases). Per the germline V gene, CDR1 is SGHDT and CDR2 is YYEEEE. This CDR3 contains 15 residues. V lost 4 bases, J lost 2 bases, and 16 bases lay in between.

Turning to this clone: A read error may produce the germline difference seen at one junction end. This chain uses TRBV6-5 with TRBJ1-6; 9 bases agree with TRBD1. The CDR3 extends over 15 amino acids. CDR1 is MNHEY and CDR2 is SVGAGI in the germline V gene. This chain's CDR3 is CASTYTGQGNSPLHF. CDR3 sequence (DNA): TGTGCCAGCACTTACACGGGACAGGGAAATTCACCCCTCCACTTT.